This record covers a single TCR beta chain. The antigen this receptor binds is unknown. No base qualities exist here, and no much larger clone lies one base off it. The sample originates from a study of blood T cell repertoires in COVID-19 (dated by TCRdb to the early 2020s). For the wider study: The collaborator samples originated in the United States, Italy and Spain and spanned the acute and convalescent phases of COVID-19. Where available, HLA class I and class II types were taken from metadata supplied by the sample provider and were not determined by assay-based typing. The samples were drawn from two sources: the first 160 participants of the ongoing ImmuneRACE study, and 1,000 to 1,500 subjects contributed by 6 global collaborators. The repertoires were made available in a free public database intended to serve as a resource for research on the immune response to SARS-CoV-2. The material from the prospective study consisted of cDNA or gDNA derived from T cells, B-cell-depleted T cells, or PBMCs. The sample metadata nearly always contained a de-identified subject ID, COVID-19 status, age in years and sex. Subjects who had been exposed to COVID-19, were actively infected with it, or had recovered from it provided the deeply sampled blood TCRbeta repertoires that made up the dataset. What the authors observed across the whole study: Clinical and demographic metadata were provided uncurated, with the amount varying by source and participant.

TCRbeta CDR3 regions were amplified from genomic DNA using the immunoSEQ Assay, a bias-controlled multiplex PCR. On the study's bioinformatics: The number of nucleated cells in each sample was estimated by amplification of reference gene primers within the assay. Sequence reads were collapsed and filtered to measure the absolute abundance of every unique TCRbeta CDR3 rearrangement. Productive Simpson clonality was computed per sample as the square root of Simpson's diversity index over productive rearrangements. The source is immuneACCESS, and TCRdb retained only in-frame sequences with V and J called. Part of the clones is not carried over; for the studies checked, unresolved V genes explain less than half of this, and the remainder is unexplained. The D gene and trimming were derived from the DNA, and the V and J assignments and clone size from that table. The sample records roughly 340,000 clones, 80% to 90% of which are singletons. More than 0.8% of the sample is in the top ten clones.

Participants in the prospective study were enrolled through a virtual design, were aged about 18 to 90 years, and lived in roughly 24 United States geographic areas. Cohort assignment in the prospective study relied on participant-reported clinical history from a screening survey and a study questionnaire. For ImmuneRACE Cohort 3, a participant was defined as recovered based on two consecutive negative NP/OP PCR tests, clearance by a healthcare professional, or resolution of symptoms. In the prospective study, mobile phlebotomists collected whole blood, serum and a nasopharyngeal or oropharyngeal swab from each participant. Participants in the prospective study had the option to provide additional blood draws and questionnaires over a roughly two-month period. Before DNA extraction, prospective study blood samples were shipped either frozen or at room temperature. The receptor was isolated from a man aged 18 to 35 who had recovered from COVID-19. Input material: PBMCs or T cells enriched from blood (not recorded which).

The sequenced DNA: TGTGCCAGCAGTCCACCAGACAGGGGAAAAGAGACCCAGTACTTC. Its product reads: CASSPPDRGKETQYF. The sequence is built from TRBV28 and TRBJ2-5, with 8 bases matching TRBD1. CDR1 and CDR2, per the germline V gene, are MDHEN and SYDVKM. V is trimmed back by 5 bases and J by 3 bases, and the junction contains 8 bases that no gene match accounts for. CDR3 length: 15 amino acids, cysteine to phenylalanine. Only the CDR3 DNA is retained, 45 bases long and in frame from the first base.